Following are 32 T cell receptor beta chains from one sample sequenced in a study of blood T cell repertoires in COVID-19 (dated by TCRdb to about 2020). The method was the immunoSEQ multiplex PCR assay. This is the immuneACCESS table as TCRdb keeps it, with only in-frame sequences that have V and J called. A part of the clones is gone; compared with another copy, unresolved V genes explain less than half, and the rest is unexplained. Within this sample are tens of thousands of clones, with around 86% of them counted one time only. 16% of the sample lies in the top ten. The sample consisted of peripheral blood. Every receptor here comes from a woman aged 80 or over with active or convalescent COVID-19.

The genes are TRBV2 and TRBJ1-2; D possibly corresponds to TRBD1 (6 bases). Deletions cut 2 bases from V and 7 bases from J, with 17 bases between. The germline V gene encodes CDR1 SNHLY and CDR2 FYNNEI. CDR3 length: 15 residues. CDR3 region: CASSELGANPLGYTF. CDR3 coding DNA: TGTGCCAGCAGTGAACTGGGGGCGAATCCCCTTGGCTACACCTTC.

This clone has just one count. The rearrangement links TRBV11-2 to TRBJ2-4; 10 nucleotides line up with TRBD2. This CDR3 contains 19 residues. CDR1 SGHAT and CDR2 FQNNGV come from the germline V gene. The ends lost 6 bases at V and 0 bases at J; junction bases unmatched: 14. CDR3 amino acids: CASSPEGSGGKIAKNIQYF. Here the CDR3 DNA reads TGTGCCAGCAGTCCCGAGGGTAGCGGGGGGAAAATAGCCAAAAACATTCAGTACTTC.

CDR3 sequence (DNA): TGCGCCAGCAGCTTGGCCGACAGACTGAACACTGAAGCTTTCTTT. Amino acid sequence: CASSLADRLNTEAFF. The chain uses TRBV5-1 and TRBJ1-1; D possibly corresponds to TRBD1 (5 bases). V lost 0 bases and J lost 0, with 9 bases in between. The CDR3 sequence is 15 residues long. Germline values: CDR1 SGHRS, CDR2 YFSETQ.

The chain has TRBV10-3 and TRBJ1-2, with D unclear. CDR1 and CDR2 (germline): ENHRY, SYGVKD. The CDR3 has 13 residues. Trimming removed 0 bases at V and 3 bases at J, with 5 bases between. CDR3 loop: CAISESPDYGYTF. In DNA, the CDR3 is TGTGCCATCAGTGAGTCACCAGACTATGGCTACACCTTC.

This chain connects TRBV7-2 to TRBJ2-7; TRBD2 matches 11 bases. V dropped 5 bases and J dropped 2; count of bases not matched to a gene: 5. This CDR3 is 15 amino acids long. Germline CDR1 is SGHTA and CDR2 is FQGNSA. CDR3 nucleotide sequence: TGTGCCAGCAGCCCGGTAGCGGGAGGGACCTACGAGCAGTACTTC. It encodes CASSPVAGGTYEQYF.

This clone showed up just a few times. V is TRBV9 and J is TRBJ1-1; TRBD1 matches at 10 bases. V lost 4 bases and J lost 2; bases outside the gene matches: 5. The CDR3 consists of 15 residues. Germline CDR1 is SGDLS and CDR2 is YYNGEE. The CDR3: CASSPATGGNTEAFF. DNA for the CDR3: TGTGCCAGCAGCCCAGCGACAGGGGGCAACACTGAAGCTTTCTTT.

The chain carries TRBV10-2 and TRBJ1-1, with TRBD1 identical over 8 bases. The germline gives CDR1 WSHSY, CDR2 SAAADI. The CDR3 spans 13 residues. Trimming cost V 4 bases and J 7 bases; bases outside gene matches: 5. The CDR3 region is CASSVGRGREAFF. The DNA of the CDR3 is TGCGCCAGCAGTGTTGGCAGGGGGCGTGAAGCTTTCTTT.

The chain carries TRBV19 and TRBJ2-5, with TRBD2 matching 7 bases. The germline CDR1 and CDR2 sequences are LNHDA and SQIVND (reference sequence). The CDR3 contains 15 residues. V shed 5 bases, J shed 0 bases, and the junction held 6 bases outside the gene matches. The CDR3 sequence is CASSAKGTNQETQYF. The CDR3 DNA reads TGTGCCAGTAGTGCCAAAGGGACTAACCAAGAGACCCAGTACTTC.

The chain employs TRBV7-2 and TRBJ2-7; TRBD1 might be the D (5 bases). V lost 5 bases and J lost 6, with 14 bases in between. The CDR3 has 13 residues. Per germline, CDR1 SGHTA and CDR2 FQGNSA. CDR3 protein: CASSPVTGFEQYF. In DNA form, the CDR3 reads TGTGCCAGCAGCCCCGTTACAGGATTCGAGCAGTACTTC.

CDR3 bases: TGTGCCTGGAACTCGGGATTTGGCTCACCCCTCCACTTT. Its translation is CAWNSGFGSPLHF. The V gene is TRBV30, the J gene TRBJ1-6; D unclear. Germline V gene data show CDR1 as GTSNPN and CDR2 as SVGIG (reference sequence). V was trimmed by 4 bases and J by 10 bases, leaving 14 bases between them. The CDR3 loop spans 13 amino acids.

The chain is built from TRBV7-2 and TRBJ2-7, with TRBD1 matching over 7 bases. CDR3 length: 14 amino acids. V dropped 5 bases and J dropped 1; count of bases not matched to a gene: 5. Germline-derived CDR1 and CDR2 are SGHTA and FQGNSA. CDR3 residues: CASSPRTGSYEQYF. The CDR3, as DNA: TGTGCCAGCAGCCCTAGGACAGGATCCTACGAGCAGTACTTC.

The chain combines TRBV7-2 with TRBJ1-1; 7 bases match TRBD1. The CDR3 totals 15 residues. The germline V gene has CDR1 SGHTA and CDR2 FQGNSA. Unmatched junction bases numbered 10, after V lost 4 bases and J lost 5 bases. The CDR3 bases are TGTGCCAGCAGCTCGACCCTCGGACAGGTGACTGAAGCTTTCTTT. This translates into CASSSTLGQVTEAFF.

This clone was detected a few times. This chain connects TRBV20-1 to TRBJ2-7; 7 bases line up with TRBD1. The CDR3 is 13 residues long. Germline V gene data show CDR1 as DFQATT and CDR2 as SNEGSKA (reference sequence). The ends lost 3 bases at V and 4 bases at J; junction bases unmatched: 6. In nucleotides, the CDR3 is TGCAGTGCTAGTGGGACAGACGGTTACGAGCAGTACTTC. Amino acids: CSASGTDGYEQYF.

The chain employs TRBV5-1 and TRBJ2-3; 9 bases map to TRBD2. With 0 bases clipped from V and 11 bases from J, the junction kept 4 bases outside the gene matches. The CDR3 has 13 residues. The germline gives CDR1 SGHRS, CDR2 YFSETQ. In nucleotides, the CDR3 is TGCGCCAGCAGCTTGGAAGGCGGGAGGGAGCAGTATTTT. It encodes CASSLEGGREQYF.

The gene calls are TRBV7-2 and TRBJ1-5, with a weak D call TRBD1 (6 bases). V dropped 5 bases and J dropped 3 bases, with 11 bases sitting between them. The CDR3 totals 14 residues. Germline CDR1 is SGHTA and CDR2 is FQGNSA. CDR3 sequence: CASSPGQNNQPQHF. In DNA form, the CDR3 reads TGTGCCAGCAGCCCAGGACAGAACAATCAGCCCCAGCATTTT.

The chain is built from TRBV6-1 and TRBJ1-5, with D unresolved. Trimming removed 2 bases at V and 4 bases at J, with 12 bases between. The CDR3 is 15 amino acids. Germline V CDR1 and CDR2: MNHNS, SASEGT. The CDR3 spells CASSESPGANQPQHF. CDR3 in DNA: TGTGCCAGCAGTGAAAGTCCTGGAGCAAATCAGCCCCAGCATTTT.

The chain links TRBV10-3 to TRBJ2-7; TRBD1 matches 9 bases. V shed 10 bases and J 6 bases; nucleotides not matched to a gene: 10. There are 13 residues in the CDR3. Germline CDR1 and CDR2: ENHRY and SYGVKD. This CDR3 is CASLQGAFREQYF. For the CDR3, the DNA is TGTGCCAGCTTACAGGGGGCTTTTCGCGAGCAGTACTTC.

The chain recombines TRBV2 with TRBJ2-7; D perhaps matches TRBD1 (6 bases). The length of the CDR3 is 15 residues. Trimming pared 6 bases from V and 5 bases from J, leaving 20 bases between. CDR1 and CDR2 (germline): SNHLY, FYNNEI. CDR3 loop: CASREQGADLHEQYF. CDR3 sequence (DNA): TGTGCCAGCAGGGAACAGGGCGCGGATCTCCACGAGCAGTACTTC.

This chain uses TRBV7-9 with TRBJ1-1, with a possible D match to TRBD1 (5 bases). V was shortened by 0 bases and J by 1 base, with 6 bases between the two germline ends. The CDR3 spans 14 residues. The germline gives CDR1 SEHNR, CDR2 FQNEAQ (reference sequence). CDR3 in DNA: TGTGCCAGCAGCTTAGCGGGGGGGAACACTGAAGCTTTCTTT. This encodes CASSLAGGNTEAFF.

The chain carries TRBV6-5 and TRBJ2-7, with 11 positions matching TRBD2. Per germline, CDR1 MNHEY and CDR2 SVGAGI. Trimming removed 7 bases from V and 0 bases from J; junction bases left unmatched: 5. CDR3 length equals 15 residues. DNA of the CDR3: TGTGCCAGCATCACGACTAGCGGGGCCTCCTACGAGCAGTACTTC. It yields the protein CASITTSGASYEQYF.

Regarding this clone: One end of the junction does not line up with germline, which may come from a read error. This chain uses TRBV7-7 with TRBJ2-5, with TRBD2 matching 7 bases. Germline lookup yields CDR1 SSHAT and CDR2 FNYEAQ (reference sequence). This CDR3 comprises 13 residues. The CDR3 region has the DNA TGTGCTAGCAGCTTGGGGGGGGAAGAGACCCAGTACTTC. This sequence encodes CASSLGGEETQYF.

The chain carries TRBV5-1 and TRBJ2-5, with TRBD2 matching 7 bases. Germline V gives CDR1 SGHRS, CDR2 YFSETQ. The CDR3 spans 14 residues. DNA for the CDR3: TGCGCATCGGGGGGTAAGCGGCTTCAAGAGACCCAGTACTTC. It specifies CASGGKRLQETQYF.

The count of this clone is one. The gene calls are TRBV11-2 and TRBJ1-3, with 8 nucleotides matching TRBD1. Germline CDR1 SGHAT, CDR2 FQNNGV. CDR3 length equals 15 residues. V was clipped by 5 bases and J by 0 bases; unmatched bases: 3. The CDR3 sequence is CASSITGGSGNTIYF. The CDR3 DNA reads as TGTGCCAGCAGCATCACAGGGGGCTCTGGAAACACCATATATTTT.

The chain employs TRBV9 and TRBJ2-1; 7 nucleotides line up with TRBD2. J gave up 10 bases and V 4 bases, and 5 bases lay outside the gene matches. Germline CDR1 is SGDLS and CDR2 is YYNGEE. The CDR3 sequence is 12 residues long. Here the CDR3 DNA reads TGTGCCAGCAGCCCCTGGGGGGGAGAGCAGTTCTTC. This sequence encodes CASSPWGGEQFF.

The chain carries TRBV30 and TRBJ2-5, with D maybe TRBD1 (6 bases). Germline V CDR1 and CDR2: GTSNPN, SVGIG (reference sequence). The CDR3 is 12 amino acids. V lost 3 bases to trimming and J lost 1 base, with 6 bases between them. The CDR3 spells CAWRDSQETQYF. The CDR3 region has the DNA TGTGCCTGGAGGGACAGCCAAGAGACCCAGTACTTC.

The chain is built from TRBV4-2 and TRBJ2-2; TRBD2 aligns across 12 bases. This CDR3 region has 18 residues. CDR1 is LGHNA, CDR2 YNFKEQ, per germline. V dropped 4 bases and J dropped 1; count of bases not matched to a gene: 7. This CDR3 is CASSPVGLAGMNTGELFF. The CDR3 DNA follows: TGTGCCAGCAGCCCGGTCGGACTAGCGGGGATGAACACCGGGGAGCTGTTTTTT.

The V gene is TRBV6-6, the J gene TRBJ1-1; 9 bases line up with TRBD1. This CDR3 has 14 residues. V trimming: 5 bases; J trimming: 11 bases; junction bases outside the gene matches: 12. Per the germline V gene, CDR1 is MNHNY and CDR2 is SVGAGI (reference sequence). The CDR3 sequence is CASSPGQGQWWAFF. In DNA form, the CDR3 reads TGTGCCAGCAGTCCGGGACAGGGCCAATGGTGGGCTTTCTTT.

The rearrangement joins TRBV11-2 to TRBJ2-1; weak D call: TRBD2 (5 bases). V was clipped by 1 base and J by 9 bases, with 19 bases between them. The CDR3 runs to 16 residues. Germline CDR1 reads SGHAT; CDR2 reads FQNNGV. The CDR3 spells CASSLVPGEGNTEQFF. The CDR3 coding sequence is TGTGCCAGCAGCTTAGTGCCGGGCGAGGGAAACACTGAGCAGTTCTTC.

The chain combines TRBV29-1 with TRBJ2-3, with TRBD2 matching over 9 bases. The CDR3 totals 13 residues. Per the germline V gene, CDR1 is SQVTM and CDR2 is ANQGSEA. V shed 5 bases and J 3 bases; nucleotides not matched to a gene: 3. DNA for the CDR3: TGCAGCGTTCGGCTAGCGGGAACAGATACGCAGTATTTT. Translating gives CSVRLAGTDTQYF.

The rearrangement links TRBV19 to TRBJ1-4; no clear D. Trimming pared 7 bases from V and 8 bases from J, leaving 17 bases between. The germline V gene encodes CDR1 LNHDA and CDR2 SQIVND (reference sequence). This CDR3 is built from 14 residues. CDR3 nucleotide sequence: TGTGCCAGTAACCGGGATCCCGGGGAGGAAAAACTGTTTTTT. Its protein is CASNRDPGEEKLFF.

The chain joins TRBV3-1 (or the pseudogene TRBV3-2) to TRBJ2-5; TRBD2 is a possible D gene (7 bases). Germline V CDR1 and CDR2: LGHDT, YNNKEL (reference sequence). The CDR3 has 16 amino acids. V gave up 2 bases and J gave up 4 bases, with 17 bases separating them. The CDR3 DNA reads TGTGCCAGCAGCCAACGAACCGGGGGGCCCCGAGAGACCCAGTACTTC. This encodes CASSQRTGGPRETQYF.

V is TRBV6-5 and J is TRBJ2-3; 7 bases match TRBD2. J was trimmed by 4 bases and V by 0 bases; bases with no gene match: 1. CDR3 length: 14 amino acids. Germline V gives CDR1 MNHEY, CDR2 SVGAGI. The CDR3 loop reads CASSYSAGADTQYF. The CDR3 DNA sequence: TGTGCCAGCAGTTACTCGGCGGGGGCAGATACGCAGTATTTT.